This T cell receptor beta chain was obtained from a study of T cell clonotyping in hematopoietic cell transplantation. The overall study: Recipients' pretransplant samples followed cytoreduction.

Clones were read by immunoSEQ multiplex PCR, and TCRdb kept only the in-frame ones, dropping some. The repertoire includes approximately 10,000 clones, around 90% of them detected once, and more than 12% sits in the top ten. Points from the study as a whole: Pathologically expanded recipient clonotypes increased progressively from day 30 to day 180 as diversity fell.

V dropped 5 bases and J dropped 7 bases, with 15 bases sitting between them. Looked up from germline, CDR1 is LNHDA and CDR2 is SQIVND (reference sequence). This CDR3 comprises 14 residues. This sample's time point: recipient sample about 28 days before transplant, after cytoreduction. Recipients were bled about 28 days pretransplant and at posttransplant days 30, 100, 180. With regard to this clone: Its antigen is currently unknown.

The chain has TRBV19 and TRBJ1-5; D may be TRBD1 (5 bases). Source: peripheral blood mononuclear cells, taken before stem cell transplant. The clonotype originates from a woman aged 45-65 years with chronic myeloid leukemia. Some clones in this sample may be carry-over from other donors' samples. The CDR3 region has the DNA TGTGCCAGTAGTTCCACAGGTTTTGGACAGCCCCAGCATTTT. Amino acids: CASSSTGFGQPQHF. Full variable domain (missing parts from reference TRBV19 and TRBJ1-5): DGGITQSPKYLFRKEGQNVTLSCEQNLNHDAMYWYRQDPGQGLRLIYYSQIVNDFQKGDIAEGYSVSREKKESFPLTVTSAQKNPTAFYLCASSSTGFGQPQHFGDGTRLSIL.